This T cell receptor (beta chain) was identified in a study of shared clonotypes between healthy human individuals. On the study more broadly: Samples came from a couple of female and three male donors aged 18 to 49.

Trimming stripped 8 bases from V and 3 bases from J, with 17 bases between. This CDR3 is built from 14 residues. CDR1 and CDR2 (germline): SGHAT, FQNNGV. This clone was seen a single time. The donors were adults (healthy and HIV-negative) with no recent acute infections or vaccinations. Here immunoSEQ multiplex PCR was the method, and the copy in TCRdb shows in-frame clones only, minus some. The sample lists over a million clones, approximately 97% occurring once. This clonotype was sampled from a man younger than 40 in good health. V usage is TRBV11-2 and J usage is TRBJ2-7; maybe TRBD1 (6 bases). The source material was naive CD4+ T cells sorted from blood. Indicated subset: CD45RA+ positively selected. DNA for the CDR3: TGTGCCAGCGCTAGGACCGAGGGGGTCTACGAGCAGTACTTC. Its translation: CASARTEGVYEQYF.